A selection of T cell receptor beta chains follows, all from one sample in a study of blood T cell repertoires in COVID-19. TCRdb keeps only in-frame clones here, not all; method: immunoSEQ multiplex PCR. Of around 130,000 clones in the sample, over 85% were seen once. The sample consisted of peripheral blood. The receptors here all came from a man between 50 and 59 years old with active COVID-19. Each CDR3 is given with its conserved first and last residue. Fields, in order: J gene, clone size, D gene, V gene, CDR3 DNA, CDR3 protein. The D gene is left open where the match is weak. Clone size is given for some rows only: seen once, a few or many times, or a class if the clone is expanded.

>TRBJ2-1|-|TRBD1|TRBV18
TGTGCCAGCTCAGGACAGGGTTACAATGAGCAGTTCTTC
CASSGQGYNEQFF
>TRBJ2-3|-|TRBD2|TRBV11-2
TGTGCCAGCAGCTCTGGGCTAGCGGGGCCTGTCACAGATACGCAGTATTTT
CASSSGLAGPVTDTQYF
>TRBJ2-1|-|TRBD1|TRBV5-1
TGCGCCAGCAGCTTCGGGACAGGTTACAATGAGCAGTTCTTC
CASSFGTGYNEQFF
>TRBJ1-1|-|-|TRBV12-3/TRBV12-4
TGTGCCAGCAGCCTGGAAAGGGGAGGTGAAGCTTTCTTT
CASSLERGGEAFF
>TRBJ2-1|-|-|TRBV15
TGTGCCACCAGCAACCCCAGGGACTCTTCGGACAATGAGCAGTTCTTC
CATSNPRDSSDNEQFF
>TRBJ1-6|-|TRBD1|TRBV28
TGTGCCAGCAGTCCCCAGGGGGTTTTATCCCTCCACTTT
CASSPQGVLSLHF
>TRBJ1-2|-|-|TRBV5-4
TGTGCCAGCAGCCCTGAGACACCCTTTGGGGGCTACACCTTC
CASSPETPFGGYTF
>TRBJ2-2|few|-|TRBV5-1
TGCGCCAGCAGCTTCGGGGGTAGGACCGGGGAGCTGTTTTTT
CASSFGGRTGELFF
>TRBJ2-7|-|TRBD2|TRBV6-5
TGTGCCAGCAGCCCCCCTGCCTGGGGGGGGTACGAGCAGTACTTC
CASSPPAWGGYEQYF
>TRBJ1-1|-|-|TRBV4-2
TGTGCCAGCAGCCAACCAGGGGTGAACACTGAAGCTTTCTTT
CASSQPGVNTEAFF
>TRBJ1-2|-|TRBD1|TRBV6-5
TGTGCCAGCAGTTACTCCTTGTCCCAGGGGGGAAGGGGCTACACCTTC
CASSYSLSQGGRGYTF
>TRBJ1-2|-|TRBD1|TRBV9
TGTGCCAGCAGCGCCCTCCCTGGGACAGGGGGTTTCTTAGCTAACTATGGCTACACCTTC
CASSALPGTGGFLANYGYTF
>TRBJ1-1|-|-|TRBV29-1
TGCAGTGGGCGGCAGGGAGGGAACACTGAAGCTTTCTTT
CSGRQGGNTEAFF
>TRBJ1-4|-|TRBD1|TRBV7-9
TGTGCCAGCAGCCGGGACAGCCCGAATGAAAAACTGTTTTTT
CASSRDSPNEKLFF
>TRBJ2-2|-|-|TRBV5-1
TGCGCCAGCAGCCCCCGGTGGGGCTCGAACACCGGGGAGCTGTTTTTT
CASSPRWGSNTGELFF
>TRBJ1-1|-|-|TRBV12-3/TRBV12-4
TGTGCCAGCAGGCAGCGAAGGGCTTTCTTT
CASRQRRAFF
>TRBJ1-2|-|TRBD1|TRBV6-6
TGTGCCAGCAGTTACGGTCCGACAGGGGAGTATGGCTACACCTTC
CASSYGPTGEYGYTF
>TRBJ2-5|-|-|TRBV5-1
TGCGCCAGCAGCCAGGCCGGGGGCCAAGAGACCCAGTACTTC
CASSQAGGQETQYF
>TRBJ2-7|-|TRBD2|TRBV11-2
TGTGCCAGCACCCTGAGCGGGGGGCGAGAAGAGCAGTACTTC
CASTLSGGREEQYF
>TRBJ2-1|-|-|TRBV5-1
TGCGCCAGCACCGTGGGGAGGTGGGGACTCTCGGGGCATGAGCAGTTCTTC
CASTVGRWGLSGHEQFF
>TRBJ1-5|-|TRBD1|TRBV6-5
TGTGCCAGCTGGCTACGGGACAGGGGAGGTCAGCCCCAGCATTTT
CASWLRDRGGQPQHF
>TRBJ2-3|few|-|TRBV5-6
TGTGCCAGCAGCTTGGCCTCCACAGATACGCAGTATTTT
CASSLASTDTQYF
>TRBJ2-1|-|-|TRBV24-1
TGTGCCACCAGTGATTTCGACCTAGCAAATGAGCAGTTCTTC
CATSDFDLANEQFF
>TRBJ1-4|-|TRBD1|TRBV9
TGTGCCAGCAGCGCACCGGGACAGGGGGCCGAAAAACTGTTTTTT
CASSAPGQGAEKLFF
>TRBJ1-5|once|-|TRBV12-3/TRBV12-4
TGTGCCAGCAGGGGCCCTGATCAGCCCCAGCATTTT
CASRGPDQPQHF
>TRBJ2-6|-|-|TRBV6-5
TGTGCCAGCAGGCGGGGAGACTCTGGGGCCAACGTCCTGACTTTC
CASRRGDSGANVLTF
>TRBJ1-4|-|-|TRBV7-2
TGTGCCAGCAGCTTAGGTCTAGCCAATGAAAAACTGTTTTTT
CASSLGLANEKLFF
>TRBJ1-6|-|-|TRBV28
TGTGCCAGCAGTTTAACCATTATGAGCTCCTATAATTCACCCCTCCACTTT
CASSLTIMSSYNSPLHF
>TRBJ1-3|-|-|TRBV3-1/TRBV3-2
TGTGCCAGCAGCCCCGGGGGGTCCTCTGGAAACACCATATATTTT
CASSPGGSSGNTIYF
>TRBJ2-5|-|TRBD1|TRBV7-8
TGTGCCAGCAGCTTAGTAGGACAGGGCCGAGAGACCCAGTACTTC
CASSLVGQGRETQYF
>TRBJ1-5|-|-|TRBV30
TGTGCCTTAGAAACGGGACATAGTAGCAATCAGCCCCAGCATTTT
CALETGHSSNQPQHF
>TRBJ1-3|many|-|TRBV2
TGTGCCAGCAGTGAAGGGCGCGGGGGCGCTGGAAACACCATATATTTT
CASSEGRGGAGNTIYF
>TRBJ2-5|-|-|TRBV7-9
TGTGCCAGCAGCTTAGTCCCTAGCGAGCAAGAGACCCAGTACTTC
CASSLVPSEQETQYF
>TRBJ1-1|-|-|TRBV6-5
TGTGCCAGCAGTTACACAACGTTGAACACTGAAGCTTTCTTT
CASSYTTLNTEAFF
>TRBJ2-2|-|TRBD2|TRBV11-3
TGTGCCAGCGCCACGGGGGGACCGAACACCGGGGAGCTGTTTTTT
CASATGGPNTGELFF
>TRBJ1-1|-|TRBD1|TRBV4-2
TGTGCCAGCAGGCAGGGACAGATCCACATGAACACTGAAGCTTTCTTT
CASRQGQIHMNTEAFF
>TRBJ1-5|-|TRBD1|TRBV19
TGTGCCAGTAGTAGTGACAGGGGACCTAACAATCAGCCCCAGCATTTT
CASSSDRGPNNQPQHF
>TRBJ1-6|-|TRBD1|TRBV6-6
TGTGCCACCCGACAGGGACAGAAAAATTCACCCCTCCACTTT
CATRQGQKNSPLHF
>TRBJ2-2|once|TRBD1|TRBV29-1
TGCAGCGTTTCGAGGACAGGGGATACCGGGGAGCTGTTTTTT
CSVSRTGDTGELFF
>TRBJ1-6|-|-|TRBV19
TGTGCCAGTAGTGACCCGTTGGGGAGCTCCTATAATTCACCCCTCCACTTT
CASSDPLGSSYNSPLHF
>TRBJ2-1|once|-|TRBV25-1
TGTGCCAGCAGTGATGGAGTCGATGAGCAGTTCTTC
CASSDGVDEQFF
>TRBJ2-3|-|-|TRBV25-1
TGTGCCAGCGGGTGGGGGGGGCAGGCAGATACGCAGTATTTT
CASGWGGQADTQYF